This T cell receptor beta chain was profiled in a study of T-cell memory formation after mild COVID-19. CDR1 is MNHEY and CDR2 is SVGEGT in the germline V gene. The CDR3 has 13 residues. Trimming took 7 bases from V and 1 from J, leaving 10 bases between them. In its sample, this clonotype was seen a few times. Libraries for TCRalpha and TCRbeta carried sample barcodes and unique molecular identifiers via 5'RACE. TCRdb reprocessed the 5' RACE reads via MiXCR and lists one record per CDR3 protein. Among almost 550,000 distinct CDR3 sequences listed, roughly 21% were seen once. The rearrangement links TRBV6-2 or TRBV6-3 to TRBJ2-5; TRBD1 is a possible D gene (6 bases). The receptor was isolated from an adult woman who had mild COVID-19 (a few samples of this study predate the infection). Cell type and time point are not known. The sequencing input was PBMCs or a T cell subset sorted from them (not recorded which). The CDR3 DNA is TGTGCCAGCAAGACAGGCGGCCAAGAGACCCAGTACTTC. Protein sequence: CASKTGGQETQYF.